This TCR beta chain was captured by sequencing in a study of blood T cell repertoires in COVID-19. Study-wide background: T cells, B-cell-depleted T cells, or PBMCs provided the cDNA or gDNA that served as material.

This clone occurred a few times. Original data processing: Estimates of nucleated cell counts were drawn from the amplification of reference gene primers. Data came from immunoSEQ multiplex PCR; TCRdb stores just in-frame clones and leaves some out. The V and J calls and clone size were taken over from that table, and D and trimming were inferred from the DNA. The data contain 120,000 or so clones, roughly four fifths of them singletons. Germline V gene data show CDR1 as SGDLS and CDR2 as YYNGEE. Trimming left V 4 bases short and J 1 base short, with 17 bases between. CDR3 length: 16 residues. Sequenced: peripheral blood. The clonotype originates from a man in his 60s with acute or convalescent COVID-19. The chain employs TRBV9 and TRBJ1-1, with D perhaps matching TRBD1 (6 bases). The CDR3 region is CASSPPKQGPNTEAFF. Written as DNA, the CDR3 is TGTGCCAGCAGCCCCCCTAAACAGGGCCCGAACACTGAAGCTTTCTTT.